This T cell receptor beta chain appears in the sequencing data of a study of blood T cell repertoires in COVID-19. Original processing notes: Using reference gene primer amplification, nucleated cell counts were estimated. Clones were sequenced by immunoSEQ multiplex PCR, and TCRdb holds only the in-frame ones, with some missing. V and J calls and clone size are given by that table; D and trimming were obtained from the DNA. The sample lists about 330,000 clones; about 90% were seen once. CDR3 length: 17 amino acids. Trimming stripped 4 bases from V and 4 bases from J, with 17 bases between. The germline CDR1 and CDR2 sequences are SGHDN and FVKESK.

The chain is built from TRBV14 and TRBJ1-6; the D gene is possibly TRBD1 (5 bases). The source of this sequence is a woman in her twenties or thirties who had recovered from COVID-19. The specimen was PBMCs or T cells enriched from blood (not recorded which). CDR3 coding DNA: TGTGCCAGCAGCCCGTACCTGGGGGGACGATATAATTCACCCCTCCACTTT. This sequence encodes CASSPYLGGRYNSPLHF.